The next 30 T cell receptor beta chains were all read from a single sample in a study of T cells in localized non-small cell lung cancer. This table comes from immunoSEQ multiplex PCR, and its TCRdb copy is limited to in-frame clones, with some not included. The sample yields 15,000 to 17,000 clones, around 87% seen once. The source was peripheral blood mononuclear cells, collected before any cancer treatment. All receptors come from an older male donor with stage II lung adenocarcinoma.

This sequence joins TRBV25-1 and TRBJ1-2; no reliable D call. This CDR3 contains 16 residues. Germline CDR1 and CDR2: MGHDK and SYGVNS. The V gene lost 5 bases and the J gene lost 0 bases, with 16 bases spanning the gap. The CDR3 loop reads CASSSWRGTTNYGYTF. The DNA for the CDR3 is TGTGCCAGCAGTTCGTGGCGGGGAACTACTAACTATGGCTACACCTTC.

The chain's CDR3 is CASTTARGRMNTEAFF. The CDR3 coding sequence is TGTGCCAGCACCACAGCCAGGGGTAGGATGAACACTGAAGCTTTCTTT. J is TRBJ1-1 and V is TRBV6-6; possible D gene TRBD1, 6 bases. Germline assignment: CDR1 MNHNY and CDR2 SVGAGI (reference sequence). The CDR3 runs to 16 residues. V lost 7 bases to trimming and J lost 0 bases, with 18 bases between them.

The V and J genes are TRBV10-3 and TRBJ2-3, with D maybe TRBD1 (5 bases). The germline V and J ends were trimmed by 5 bases and 0 bases, with 12 bases remaining between them. CDR3 length equals 15 residues. In germline, CDR1 is ENHRY, CDR2 SYGVKD. The CDR3 nucleotides read TGTGCCATCAGTACACTGGACACAAGCACAGATACGCAGTATTTT. Translation gives CAISTLDTSTDTQYF.

The chain links TRBV6-1 to TRBJ1-5; 9 nucleotides align to TRBD1. Losses at the gene ends were 4 bases for V and 4 bases for J; bases not matched to a gene: 11. Germline CDR1 and CDR2: MNHNS and SASEGT. This CDR3 is built from 17 residues. CDR3 nucleotides: TGTGCCAGCAGTGCACCGAGGGGGGGGACAGGGAATCAGCCCCAGCATTTT. Translation gives CASSAPRGGTGNQPQHF.

The chain is built from TRBV5-4 and TRBJ1-2, with D possibly matching TRBD1 (5 bases). The CDR3 runs 15 residues. V was cut by 5 bases and J by 5 bases, with 19 bases left in between. The V gene's germline CDR1 is SGHNT and CDR2 YYREEE (reference sequence). CDR3 coding DNA: TGTGCCAGCAGGCCGGGGGGATTCGGGGATTATGGCTACACCTTC. Amino acid sequence: CASRPGGFGDYGYTF.

The chain has TRBV7-7 and TRBJ2-7; TRBD1 matches 8 bases. Losses at the gene ends were 5 bases for V and 0 bases for J; bases not matched to a gene: 3. The CDR3 extends over 14 amino acids. Germline CDR1 reads SSHAT; CDR2 reads FNYEAQ (reference sequence). The CDR3 spells CASSAGQGSYEQYF. CDR3 bases: TGTGCCAGCAGCGCCGGACAGGGCTCCTACGAGCAGTACTTC. Looking up the rest from reference TRBV7-7 and TRBJ2-7 gives the full variable domain: GAGVSQSPRYKVTKRGQDVTLRCDPISSHATLYWYQQALGQGPEFLTYFNYEAQPDKSGLPSDRFSAERPEGSISTLTIQRTEQRDSAMYRCASSAGQGSYEQYFGPGTRLTVT.

V and J are TRBV29-1 and TRBJ2-5, with D unclear. V was clipped by 7 bases and J by 5 bases, with 14 bases between them. Per germline, CDR1 SQVTM and CDR2 ANQGSEA. The CDR3 has 12 amino acids. CDR3: CSGAGVGETQYF. As DNA, the CDR3 is TGCAGCGGGGCCGGCGTCGGGGAGACCCAGTACTTC.

The gene calls are TRBV28 and TRBJ2-1; 11 bases match TRBD2. Unmatched junction bases numbered 2, after V lost 7 bases and J lost 6 bases. This CDR3 region has 13 residues. The germline V gene encodes CDR1 MDHEN and CDR2 SYDVKM. Written as DNA, the CDR3 is TGTGCCAGCACAACTAGCGGGAGCAATGAGCAGTTCTTC. This translates into CASTTSGSNEQFF.

The chain recombines TRBV5-1 with TRBJ2-7, with 9 bases matching TRBD2. CDR1 and CDR2 from the germline V gene are SGHRS and YFSETQ. The CDR3 has 16 amino acids. V was pared by 0 bases and J by 0 bases, with 4 bases of the junction left unmatched. The CDR3 sequence: CASSLALAGSSYEQYF. The CDR3 DNA reads TGCGCCAGCAGCTTGGCTCTAGCGGGAAGCTCCTACGAGCAGTACTTC.

The chain has TRBV4-3 and TRBJ2-3; D might be TRBD2 (6 bases). The CDR3 is made up of 15 amino acids. Deletions cut 1 base from V and 4 bases from J, with 12 bases between. Germline V gene data show CDR1 as LGHNA and CDR2 as YSLEER. The CDR3 spells CASSQGRAYADTQYF. The DNA for the CDR3 is TGCGCCAGCAGCCAAGGGAGGGCCTATGCAGATACGCAGTATTTT.

The chain combines TRBV11-3 with TRBJ2-2; possibly TRBD2 for D (6 bases). The V gene's germline CDR1 is SGHNT and CDR2 YENEEA. V was trimmed by 5 bases and J by 1 base, leaving 8 bases between them. The CDR3 sequence is 14 residues long. The CDR3 loop reads CASSLGGNTGELFF. The CDR3 region has the DNA TGTGCCAGCAGCCTCGGGGGGAACACCGGGGAGCTGTTTTTT. Drawing the rest from reference TRBV11-3 and TRBJ2-2, the complete variable domain is EAGVVQSPRYKIIEKKQPVAFWCNPISGHNTLYWYLQNLGQGPELLIRYENEEAVDDSQLPKDRFSAERLKGVDSTLKIQPAELGDSAVYLCASSLGGNTGELFFGEGSRLTVL.

The chain carries TRBV5-6 and TRBJ2-3, with TRBD2 as a possible D gene (6 bases). Trimming took off 5 bases at V and 4 bases at J, with 8 bases between the two ends. This CDR3 has 12 residues. Germline lookup yields CDR1 SGHDT and CDR2 YYEEEE. The CDR3 loop reads CASRPGADTQYF. In DNA, the CDR3 is TGTGCCAGCAGGCCGGGGGCAGATACGCAGTATTTT.

Here the CDR3 reads CASSQFTGELFF. In DNA, the CDR3 is TGCGCCAGCAGCCAATTCACCGGGGAGCTGTTTTTT. The chain joins TRBV4-1 to TRBJ2-2; D unclear. Germline values: CDR1 MGHRA, CDR2 YSYEKL. This CDR3 contains 12 residues. With 2 bases removed from V and 4 bases from J, the gap between germline ends came to 2 bases.

V and J are TRBV28 and TRBJ2-7, with D uncertain. Trimming took 6 bases from V and 1 from J, leaving 10 bases between them. The germline CDR1 and CDR2 sequences are MDHEN and SYDVKM. The CDR3 covers 13 residues. The CDR3, as DNA: TGTGCCAGCAGATTGAGTGGGTCCTACGAGCAGTACTTC. Protein sequence: CASRLSGSYEQYF.

This chain uses TRBV5-1 with TRBJ1-1; D gene uncertain. Germline values: CDR1 SGHRS, CDR2 YFSETQ. Between the trimmed V and J ends, which lost 5 bases and 0 bases, there was a span of 5 bases. The length of the CDR3 is 12 residues. This CDR3 is CASRDLNTEAFF. CDR3 coding DNA: TGCGCCAGCAGAGACTTGAACACTGAAGCTTTCTTT.

V usage is TRBV18 and J usage is TRBJ2-7; 8 bases match TRBD1. V shed 5 bases, J shed 1 base, and the junction held 7 bases outside the gene matches. Germline assignment: CDR1 KGHSH and CDR2 LQKENI. CDR3 length: 15 residues. The CDR3 loop is CASSATGDNSYEQYF. The CDR3 DNA is TGTGCCAGCTCAGCGACAGGGGATAATTCCTACGAGCAGTACTTC.

The gene calls are TRBV11-3 and TRBJ2-1, with TRBD1 matching 10 bases. Looked up from germline, CDR1 is SGHNT and CDR2 is YENEEA. The J segment lost 7 bases and the V segment lost 3 bases, leaving 0 bases of the junction unmatched. This CDR3 region has 13 residues. CDR3 protein: CASSLDRGNEQFF. The CDR3 DNA follows: TGTGCCAGCAGCTTGGACAGGGGGAATGAGCAGTTCTTC.

This chain connects TRBV6-5 to TRBJ2-7; D is unresolved. CDR3 length: 14 residues. Looked up from germline, CDR1 is MNHEY and CDR2 is SVGAGI. V shed 6 bases and J shed 3 bases, with 15 bases lying between them. DNA for the CDR3: TGTGCCAGCAGGCCAACAGAGTTCCTCTACGAGCAGTACTTC. It specifies CASRPTEFLYEQYF.

The chain's CDR3 is CASSRGPNEKLFF. The CDR3 DNA is TGTGCCAGCAGCCGCGGACCTAATGAAAAACTGTTTTTT. The chain carries TRBV5-4 and TRBJ1-4; D not resolved. The germline V and J ends were trimmed by 4 bases and 3 bases, with 7 bases remaining between them. Per germline, CDR1 SGHNT and CDR2 YYREEE (reference sequence). This CDR3 contains 13 residues.

The CDR3 reads CASKQGLNTGELFF. The CDR3 bases are TGTGCCAGTAAGCAGGGGCTGAACACCGGGGAGCTGTTTTTT. This chain joins TRBV19 and TRBJ2-2, with D tentatively TRBD1 (6 bases). CDR1 is LNHDA, CDR2 SQIVND, per germline (reference sequence). V gave up 7 bases and J gave up 1 base, with 10 bases separating them. CDR3 length equals 14 residues.

The V call is TRBV5-4, the J call TRBJ2-5; possibly TRBD1 or TRBD2 for D (5 bases each). This CDR3 is 15 amino acids long. Germline V gene lookup returns CDR1 SGHNT and CDR2 YYREEE (reference sequence). The V and J ends lost 9 bases and 0 bases respectively, with 18 bases between them. The CDR3 DNA reads TGTGCCATGCGATTGGGGACGGGGAACCAAGAGACCCAGTACTTC. Its protein is CAMRLGTGNQETQYF.

This clone is a singleton in its sample. The V gene is TRBV11-2, the J gene TRBJ2-1; 9 bases fit TRBD2. The length of the CDR3 is 17 residues. Trimming removed 1 base from V and 0 bases from J; junction bases left unmatched: 4. CDR1 and CDR2 from the germline V gene are SGHAT and FQNNGV. The CDR3 loop is CASSLGLAANSYNEQFF. In nucleotides, the CDR3 is TGTGCCAGCAGCTTAGGACTAGCGGCCAACTCCTACAATGAGCAGTTCTTC.

The chain links TRBV15 to TRBJ1-5, with 7 positions matching TRBD1. V trimming: 5 bases; J trimming: 0 bases; junction bases outside the gene matches: 4. The CDR3 loop spans 15 amino acids. Per germline, CDR1 LNHNV and CDR2 YYDKDF (reference sequence). DNA for the CDR3: TGTGCCACCAGCTGGCCAGGGGGTAGCAATCAGCCCCAGCATTTT. It encodes CATSWPGGSNQPQHF.

The V call is TRBV28, the J call TRBJ2-7; D tentatively reads TRBD1 or TRBD2 (5 bases each). CDR1 and CDR2 (germline): MDHEN, SYDVKM. This CDR3 contains 14 residues. V lost 4 bases and J 11 bases, leaving 21 bases between the germline ends. The CDR3 region has the DNA TGTGCCAGCAGTTCCCCCGGGACCCACCGCAATAAGTACTTC. It translates to CASSSPGTHRNKYF.

The J gene is TRBJ1-5, the V gene TRBV5-1; a possible D gene is TRBD1 (5 bases). With 0 bases removed from V and 6 bases from J, the gap between germline ends came to 16 bases. This CDR3 region has 16 residues. Per germline, CDR1 SGHRS and CDR2 YFSETQ. The CDR3 bases are TGCGCCAGCAGCTTGGGGGCCAGTACAGGAGCTCAGCCCCAGCATTTT. Translation: CASSLGASTGAQPQHF.

The V and J genes are TRBV27 and TRBJ1-1; no clear D. Looked up from germline, CDR1 is MNHEY and CDR2 is SMNVEV (reference sequence). V was clipped by 6 bases and J by 1 base, with 12 bases between them. The CDR3 has 14 amino acids. CDR3 sequence: CASSPGRANTEAFF. CDR3 DNA sequence: TGTGCCAGCAGCCCTGGTAGGGCGAACACTGAAGCTTTCTTT.

V usage is TRBV7-9 and J usage is TRBJ2-5; D is perhaps TRBD2 (5 bases). The end of the DNA fits TRBJ2-7 better, so the J call may be wrong. This CDR3 contains 15 residues. Germline CDR1 is SEHNR and CDR2 is FQNEAQ (reference sequence). The CDR3 nucleotides read TGTGCCAGCAGCTTAGATCACAGCGGTTCCTACGAGCAGTACTTC. Protein: CASSLDHSGSYEQYF.

The chain has TRBV6-1 and TRBJ2-7; 9 nucleotides match TRBD1. The CDR3 totals 17 residues. Germline values: CDR1 MNHNS, CDR2 SASEGT. Unmatched junction bases numbered 15, after V lost 4 bases and J lost 5 bases. As DNA, the CDR3 is TGTGCCAGCAGTGGGGGACAGGGATTTAAAAAATCCGACGAGCAGTACTTC. Translating it yields CASSGGQGFKKSDEQYF.

This clone was seen only once. The CDR3 here is CASSLASDRGRREQYF. The CDR3 coding sequence is TGTGCCAGCAGCTTGGCCAGCGACAGGGGGCGCCGCGAGCAGTACTTC. The V gene is TRBV5-6, the J gene TRBJ2-7; 10 nucleotides align to TRBD1. This CDR3 spans 16 amino acids. The V segment lost 0 bases and the J segment 6 bases; nucleotides outside the gene matches: 9. Per germline, CDR1 SGHDT and CDR2 YYEEEE.

The chain uses TRBV18 and TRBJ1-1; D uncertain. Germline assignment: CDR1 KGHSH and CDR2 LQKENI. Trimming removed 3 bases from V and 2 bases from J, with 7 bases in between. This CDR3 comprises 13 residues. The chain's CDR3 is CASSPKENTEAFF. The DNA of the CDR3 is TGTGCCAGCTCACCGAAGGAAAACACTGAAGCTTTCTTT.